The 21 T cell receptor beta chains in this list originate from one sample, sequenced in a study of shared clonotypes between healthy human individuals. Sequenced by immunoSEQ multiplex PCR; TCRdb stores in-frame clones only, minus some. The sample contains around 690,000 clones, 90% of which appear only once. Sample: memory CD8+ T cells from PBMCs. This sample's subset: CD45RO+ cells pooled with CCR7-negative TemRA cells. The origin of the receptors is a man aged 18 to 35 in good health. Some clones in this sample may be carry-over from other donors' samples.

The chain combines TRBV11-2 with TRBJ2-5, with D unresolved. The end of the DNA fits TRBJ2-7 better, so the J call may be wrong. CDR1 is SGHAT and CDR2 is FQNNGV in the germline V gene. The CDR3 length is 16 residues. DNA for the CDR3: TGTGCCAGCAGGCCCAATAACATGGGCAGCCGCTACGAGCAGTACTTC. Translated, it gives CASRPNNMGSRYEQYF.

The chain is built from TRBV27 and TRBJ2-5; the D gene could be TRBD1 or TRBD2 (5 bases each). V lost 2 bases to trimming and J lost 11 bases, with 15 bases between them. There are 13 residues in the CDR3. The germline V gene encodes CDR1 MNHEY and CDR2 SMNVEV (reference sequence). CDR3 loop: CASSLGARDGQYF. CDR3 coding DNA: TGTGCCAGCAGTTTAGGGGCGAGGGACGGGCAGTACTTC.

This chain links TRBV6-5 with TRBJ1-4; D gene uncertain. The CDR3 loop spans 15 amino acids. Looked up from germline, CDR1 is MNHEY and CDR2 is SVGAGI. The V gene lost 5 bases and the J gene lost 0 bases, with 10 bases spanning the gap. The CDR3 sequence: CASSGEVSTNEKLFF. CDR3 nucleotides: TGTGCCAGCAGTGGAGAAGTATCAACTAATGAAAAACTGTTTTTT.

This clone was seen just once. The chain has TRBV7-2 and TRBJ2-1; D is uncertain. V was trimmed by 3 bases and J by 0 bases, leaving 9 bases between them. Germline CDR1 is SGHTA and CDR2 is FQGNSA. The CDR3 consists of 15 residues. Here the CDR3 reads CASSFRMGSYNEQFF. CDR3 nucleotide sequence: TGTGCCAGCAGCTTCCGAATGGGCTCCTACAATGAGCAGTTCTTC.

This chain connects TRBV7-9 to TRBJ2-1; 12 bases agree with TRBD2. The CDR3 spans 16 residues. Germline V gene sequence: CDR1 SEHNR, CDR2 FQNEAQ (reference sequence). V trimming: 4 bases; J trimming: 4 bases; junction bases outside the gene matches: 5. The CDR3 DNA follows: TGTGCCAGCAGCTGGTGGACTAGCGGGACTTACAATGAGCAGTTCTTC. Protein sequence: CASSWWTSGTYNEQFF.

The count of this clone is one. The chain links TRBV10-3 to TRBJ1-2; D is unresolved. The CDR3 length is 15 residues. The ends were cut back, 4 bases at V and 2 bases at J, with 14 bases in the middle. CDR1 and CDR2 (germline): ENHRY, SYGVKD. The CDR3 DNA is TGTGCCATCAGTGGGGAAGCCACGTGGAACTATGGCTACACCTTC. The encoded protein is CAISGEATWNYGYTF.

The rearrangement joins TRBV2 to TRBJ1-4; unclear D gene. CDR3 length: 13 residues. CDR1 SNHLY and CDR2 FYNNEI come from the germline V gene. V gave up 6 bases and J gave up 8 bases, with 13 bases separating them. The CDR3 DNA sequence: TGTGCCAGCAGGAGTAATGGAGGCGAAAAACTGTTTTTT. Its translation: CASRSNGGEKLFF.

Here the CDR3 DNA reads TGTGCCAGCAGCCCCCGGGACCCCTACTACGAGCAGTACTTC. Translation: CASSPRDPYYEQYF. The J gene is TRBJ2-7, the V gene TRBV7-9, with D perhaps TRBD1 or TRBD2 (5 bases each). Germline lookup yields CDR1 SEHNR and CDR2 FQNEAQ (reference sequence). This CDR3 contains 14 residues. The germline V and J ends were trimmed by 5 bases and 3 bases, with 14 bases remaining between them.

The genes are TRBV10-3 and TRBJ1-1; D perhaps matches TRBD1 (6 bases). The germline V gene has CDR1 ENHRY and CDR2 SYGVKD. Trimming stripped 6 bases from V and 4 bases from J, with 18 bases between. The CDR3 totals 15 residues. In DNA, the CDR3 is TGTGCCATCAGCCCCCTTACAGGGTTTGGCACTGAAGCTTTCTTT. It encodes CAISPLTGFGTEAFF.

The V gene is TRBV4-1, the J gene TRBJ2-3, with a weak D call TRBD2 (5 bases). Trimming stripped 1 base from V and 0 bases from J, with 8 bases between. From germline, CDR1 is MGHRA and CDR2 YSYEKL. The CDR3 has 15 amino acids. This chain's CDR3 is CASSQGRGSTDTQYF. The CDR3 DNA sequence: TGCGCCAGCAGCCAAGGCCGCGGGAGCACAGATACGCAGTATTTT.

V is TRBV5-4 and J is TRBJ2-7, with 7 bases matching TRBD1. V lost 4 bases and J lost 0; bases outside the gene matches: 4. Germline V gene data show CDR1 as SGHNT and CDR2 as YYREEE (reference sequence). The CDR3 covers 14 residues. This CDR3 is CASSQDRSSYEQYF. CDR3 nucleotides: TGTGCCAGCAGCCAGGACAGGTCCTCCTACGAGCAGTACTTC.

This chain connects TRBV11-2 to TRBJ2-1; no clear D. V was clipped by 3 bases and J by 7 bases, with 10 bases between them. Germline loops: CDR1 SGHAT, CDR2 FQNNGV. This CDR3 region has 13 residues. The CDR3 coding sequence is TGTGCCAGCAGCTTGGGGTTATTGAATGAGCAGTTCTTC. Its protein product is CASSLGLLNEQFF. The variable domain in full, completed from reference TRBV11-2 and TRBJ2-1, reads EAGVAQSPRYKIIEKRQSVAFWCNPISGHATLYWYQQILGQGPKLLIQFQNNGVVDDSQLPKDRFSAERLKGVDSTLKIQPAKLEDSAVYLCASSLGLLNEQFFGPGTRLTVL.

The V gene is TRBV28, the J gene TRBJ2-1, with D perhaps matching TRBD2 (5 bases). V shed 8 bases and J shed 4 bases, with 15 bases lying between them. From germline, CDR1 is MDHEN and CDR2 SYDVKM. This CDR3 is built from 14 residues. CDR3 loop: CASRPAVIYNEQFF. The CDR3 DNA follows: TGTGCCAGCCGGCCAGCGGTAATTTACAATGAGCAGTTCTTC.

This chain uses TRBV6-5 with TRBJ1-2; D remains unclear. CDR1 and CDR2 (germline): MNHEY, SVGAGI. V was shortened by 0 bases and J by 4 bases, with 12 bases between the two germline ends. There are 15 residues in the CDR3. This CDR3 reads CASSYSGVGSYGYTF. CDR3 nucleotide sequence: TGTGCCAGCAGTTACTCTGGTGTCGGTAGCTATGGCTACACCTTC.

The V call is TRBV6-5, the J call TRBJ2-1; the match to TRBD2 covers 15 bases. The J segment lost 9 bases and the V segment lost 8 bases, leaving 8 bases of the junction unmatched. The CDR3 length is 15 residues. Germline CDR1 is MNHEY and CDR2 is SVGAGI. The CDR3: CASQGLAGGHGEQFF. The CDR3 nucleotides are TGTGCCAGCCAAGGACTAGCGGGAGGGCATGGTGAGCAGTTCTTC.

DNA of the CDR3: TGCGCCAGCAGTGAACAGCAGAGCACAGATACGCAGTATTTT. Protein product: CASSEQQSTDTQYF. The chain uses TRBV10-2 and TRBJ2-3; no definite D call. The germline gives CDR1 WSHSY, CDR2 SAAADI. Trimming cost V 3 bases and J 0 bases, with 7 bases left between them. The CDR3 length is 14 residues.

The rearrangement links TRBV6-5 to TRBJ2-1, with D possibly being TRBD2 (5 bases). The V end lost 6 bases, the J end lost 3 bases, and 15 bases lay between the germline ends. The CDR3 is 15 residues long. Per germline, CDR1 MNHEY and CDR2 SVGAGI. In DNA form, the CDR3 reads TGTGCCAGCAGCCGCGGACTTGATCACTACAATGAGCAGTTCTTC. This translates into CASSRGLDHYNEQFF.

Worth noting for this clone: The conserved final phenylalanine or tryptophan is absent from the CDR3, which likely points to a read error. The chain joins TRBV6-1 to TRBJ1-1; TRBD1 is a possible D gene (5 bases). This CDR3 has 11 amino acids. Germline CDR1 and CDR2: MNHNS and SASEGT. The germline V and J ends were trimmed by 4 bases and 8 bases, with 8 bases remaining between them. CDR3 residues: CASSVTVEAFL. The CDR3, as DNA: TGTGCCAGCAGTGTGACAGTCGAAGCTTTCTTG.

CDR3 residues: CASSRPGLAGVGEQYF. CDR3 coding DNA: TGTGCCAGCAGCCGGCCGGGACTAGCGGGAGTGGGTGAGCAGTACTTC. The V call is TRBV11-1, the J call TRBJ2-7, with 14 bases fitting TRBD2. The CDR3 is 16 residues long. Germline V gives CDR1 SGHAT, CDR2 FQDESV (reference sequence). V was clipped by 5 bases and J by 7 bases; unmatched bases: 10.

This clone came up once. The chain is built from TRBV19 and TRBJ2-1; D may correspond to TRBD1 or TRBD2 (5 bases each). Trimming took off 6 bases at V and 4 bases at J, with 10 bases between the two ends. CDR3 length: 13 amino acids. From germline, CDR1 is LNHDA and CDR2 SQIVND (reference sequence). Here the CDR3 reads CASSGTGYNEQFF. The CDR3, as DNA: TGTGCCAGTAGCGGGACCGGATACAATGAGCAGTTCTTC.

Concerning this clone: Other DNA sequences in this sample translate to the same CDR3. The chain couples TRBV13 to TRBJ1-1; D uncertain. CDR3 length: 13 amino acids. Germline CDR1 PRHDT, CDR2 FYEKMQ (reference sequence). V dropped 1 base and J dropped 0 bases, with 3 bases sitting between them. The CDR3 region has the DNA TGTGCCAGCAGCTTAGCCATGAACACTGAAGCTTTCTTT. Residues: CASSLAMNTEAFF. Filled out from reference TRBV13 and TRBJ1-1, the complete variable domain reads AAGVIQSPRHLIKEKRETATLKCYPIPRHDTVYWYQQGPGQDPQFLISFYEKMQSDKGSIPDRFSAQQFSDYHSELNMSSLELGDSALYFCASSLAMNTEAFFGQGTRLTVV.